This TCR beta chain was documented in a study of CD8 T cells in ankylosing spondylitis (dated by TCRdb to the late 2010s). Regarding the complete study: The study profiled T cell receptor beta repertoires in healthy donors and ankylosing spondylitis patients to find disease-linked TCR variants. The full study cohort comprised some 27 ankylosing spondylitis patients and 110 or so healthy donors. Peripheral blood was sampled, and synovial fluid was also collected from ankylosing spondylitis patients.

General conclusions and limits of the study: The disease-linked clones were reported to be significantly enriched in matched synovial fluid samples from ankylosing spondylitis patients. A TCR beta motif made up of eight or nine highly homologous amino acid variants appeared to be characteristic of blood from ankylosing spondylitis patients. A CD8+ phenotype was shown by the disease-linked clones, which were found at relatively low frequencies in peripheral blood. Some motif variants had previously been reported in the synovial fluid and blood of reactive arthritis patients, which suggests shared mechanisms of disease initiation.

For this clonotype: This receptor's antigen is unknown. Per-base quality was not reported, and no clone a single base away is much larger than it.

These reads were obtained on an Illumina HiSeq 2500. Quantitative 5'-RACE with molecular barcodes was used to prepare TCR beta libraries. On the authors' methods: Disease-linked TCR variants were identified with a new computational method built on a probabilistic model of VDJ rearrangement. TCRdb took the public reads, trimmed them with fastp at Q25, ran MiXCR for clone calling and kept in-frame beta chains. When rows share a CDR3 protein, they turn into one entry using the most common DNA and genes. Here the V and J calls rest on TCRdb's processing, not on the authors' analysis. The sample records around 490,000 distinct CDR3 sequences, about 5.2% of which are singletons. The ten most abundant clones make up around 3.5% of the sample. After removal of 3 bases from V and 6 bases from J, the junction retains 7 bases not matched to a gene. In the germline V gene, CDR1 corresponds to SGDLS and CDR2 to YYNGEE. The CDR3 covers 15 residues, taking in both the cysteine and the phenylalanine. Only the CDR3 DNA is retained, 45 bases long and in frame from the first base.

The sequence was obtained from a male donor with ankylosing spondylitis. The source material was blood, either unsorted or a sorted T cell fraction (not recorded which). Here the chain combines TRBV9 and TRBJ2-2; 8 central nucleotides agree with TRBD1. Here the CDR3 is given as CASSEGHRGAGELFF. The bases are TGTGCCAGCAGCGAGGGTCACAGGGGGGCCGGGGAGCTGTTTTTT.